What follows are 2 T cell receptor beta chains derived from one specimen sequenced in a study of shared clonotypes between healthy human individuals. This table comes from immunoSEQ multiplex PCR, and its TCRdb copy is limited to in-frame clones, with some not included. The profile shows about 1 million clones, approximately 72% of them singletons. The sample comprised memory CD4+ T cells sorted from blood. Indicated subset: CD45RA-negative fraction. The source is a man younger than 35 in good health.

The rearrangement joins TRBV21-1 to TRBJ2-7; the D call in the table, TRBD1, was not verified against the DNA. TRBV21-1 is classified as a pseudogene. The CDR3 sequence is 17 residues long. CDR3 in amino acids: CASSKTRSGTESYEQYF. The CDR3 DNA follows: TGTGCCAGCAGCAAAACCCGTTCCGGGACAGAGTCCTACGAGCAGTACTTC.

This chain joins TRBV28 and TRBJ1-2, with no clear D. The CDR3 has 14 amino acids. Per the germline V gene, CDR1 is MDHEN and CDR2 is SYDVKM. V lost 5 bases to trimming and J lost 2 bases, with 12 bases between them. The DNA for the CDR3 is TGTGCCAGCAGTCCCCGAAAGTTAAACTATGGCTACACCTTC. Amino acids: CASSPRKLNYGYTF.